This T cell receptor (beta chain) comes out of a study of a mutant IDH1 vaccine in newly diagnosed glioma. Study as a whole: Vaccine administration was initiated 4-6 weeks following radiotherapy alone, or with temozolomide cycles. Treated patients, averaging roughly 44 years, were 62.5% male and roughly 40% female. Earlier therapy was either radiotherapy, temozolomide, or both, and most got both. The study held visit V12 at week 35 and visit V13 at week 47.

Regarding this clone: Its matching antigen is unknown.

Regarding time point: week 35, safety follow-up. Doses of 300 ug of mutant IDH1 20-mer peptide were given with topical imiquimod. Assay used: immunoSEQ multiplex PCR; TCRdb lists only in-frame clones, some missing. The sample lists tens of thousands of clones, roughly 78% occurring once. The sample was PBMCs, taken from a glioma patient whose treatment included an IDH1 peptide vaccine. The source is a woman aged 35 to 49 with glioma.

CDR3 DNA: TGTGCCAGCAGAAAAGGACTAGCTTACAATGAGCAGTTCTTC. Residues: CASRKGLAYNEQFF. J is TRBJ2-1 and V is TRBV2, with TRBD2 matching 8 bases. CDR1 SNHLY and CDR2 FYNNEI come from the germline V gene. The V gene end was trimmed by 6 bases and the J gene end by 4 bases; junction bases not matched to a gene: 5. The CDR3 is made up of 14 amino acids. Together with reference TRBV2 and TRBJ2-1, the CDR3 gives the full variable domain: EPEVTQTPSHQVTQMGQEVILRCVPISNHLYFYWYRQILGQKVEFLVSFYNNEISEKSEIFDDQFSVERPDGSNFTLKIRSTKLEDSAMYFCASRKGLAYNEQFFGPGTRLTVL.